The 26 T cell receptor beta chains given below trace back to one sample, sequenced in a study of CD8+CD57+ T cells in acquired aplastic anemia. Researchers used genomic DNA as the template to profile TCR beta VDJ and CDR3. TCRdb analysed the reads with MiXCR anew, one entry per CDR3 protein. Seen here are roughly 150,000 distinct CDR3 sequences, roughly 47% observed once, and the top ten hold around 0.96%. The source material was sorted CD4+, CD8+, or CD8+CD57+ T cells (not recorded which) from PBMCs. The receptor set was obtained from a human donor in good health.

This sequence joins TRBV7-2 and TRBJ1-2; a possible D gene is TRBD1 (6 bases). V was clipped by 0 bases and J by 3 bases, with 20 bases between them. The CDR3 covers 18 residues. Germline V lookup: CDR1 SGHTA, CDR2 FQGNSA. The CDR3 DNA reads TGTGCCAGCAGCTTAGCGGATATAGCAGGGGTTGGGGACTATGGCTACACCTTC. Protein: CASSLADIAGVGDYGYTF. The full variable domain, in which reference TRBV7-2 and TRBJ1-2 provide the parts outside the CDR3, is GAGVSQSPSNKVTEKGKDVELRCDPISGHTALYWYRQSLGQGLEFLIYFQGNSAPDKSGLPSDRFSAERTGGSVSTLTIQRTQQEDSAVYLCASSLADIAGVGDYGYTFGSGTRLTVV.

In this sample, this clonotype turned up many times. The V gene is TRBV20-1, the J gene TRBJ2-7; 11 nucleotides agree with TRBD2. Germline V gene data show CDR1 as DFQATT and CDR2 as SNEGSKA (reference sequence). With V trimmed by 5 bases and J by 9 bases, 15 bases remained unmatched. The CDR3 is 15 residues long. The CDR3 DNA follows: TGCAGTGCTTCGACTAGCGGGAACTCCCTTCGTGGGCAGTACTTC. Residues: CSASTSGNSLRGQYF.

This clonotype was recorded once. The chain couples TRBV27 to TRBJ2-1; TRBD2 agrees at 7 bases. The V gene end was trimmed by 7 bases and the J gene end by 9 bases; junction bases not matched to a gene: 6. Germline CDR1 is MNHEY and CDR2 is SMNVEV (reference sequence). CDR3 length equals 12 residues. The CDR3 nucleotides read TGTGCCAGCACCTTGGGGGGGAGTGAGCAGTTCTTC. Translating gives CASTLGGSEQFF.

With regard to this clonotype: At one end the junction does not follow the germline gene, possibly because of a read error. This sequence joins TRBV7-3 and TRBJ2-5; TRBD1 agrees at 9 bases. The CDR3 totals 9 residues. Germline lookup yields CDR1 SGHTA and CDR2 FQGTGA. For the CDR3, the DNA is TGTGCCAGCAGGAAAGGACAGGGGTTC. Encoded protein: CASRKGQGF.

This clonotype has only a few counts. J is TRBJ2-7 and V is TRBV18; 10 bases line up with TRBD2. Unmatched junction bases numbered 14, after V lost 4 bases and J lost 5 bases. The germline CDR1 and CDR2 sequences are KGHSH and LQKENI. The CDR3 consists of 17 residues. The CDR3 here is CASSLDVPGLASHEQYF. The CDR3, as DNA: TGTGCCAGCTCACTAGACGTCCCGGGACTAGCGAGTCACGAGCAGTACTTC.

This clonotype has at least ten counts. The genes are TRBV24-1 and TRBJ1-5; the D is unclear. V was pared by 3 bases and J by 2 bases, with 13 bases between. The length of the CDR3 is 16 residues. Germline V lookup: CDR1 KGHDR, CDR2 SFDVKD. The CDR3, as DNA: TGTGCCACCAGTGATCGGCCCACCGTAGGCAATCAGCCCCAGCATTTT. Protein product: CATSDRPTVGNQPQHF.

This clonotype showed up many times. V is TRBV10-3 and J is TRBJ2-1; D is perhaps TRBD1 (6 bases). The length of the CDR3 is 17 residues. V shed 5 bases and J shed 5 bases, with 22 bases lying between them. CDR1 is ENHRY and CDR2 is SYGVKD in the germline V gene. Here the CDR3 DNA reads TGTGCCATCAGTAGAAGTGGGACATACAAGCAAGACAATGAGCAGTTCTTC. Translation gives CAISRSGTYKQDNEQFF.

CDR3 in amino acids: CASSFGTSVYNEQFF. CDR3 bases: TGTGCCAGCAGCTTCGGGACTAGCGTCTACAATGAGCAGTTCTTC. The V call is TRBV11-3, the J call TRBJ2-1; 10 bases map to TRBD2. The CDR3 has 15 residues. CDR1 SGHNT and CDR2 YENEEA come from the germline V gene. V was pared by 3 bases and J by 3 bases, with 2 bases of the junction left unmatched.

This clonotype came up many times. The genes are TRBV5-4 and TRBJ1-1; D is uncertain. This CDR3 is 13 amino acids long. From germline, CDR1 is SGHNT and CDR2 YYREEE (reference sequence). The V and J ends lost 6 bases and 3 bases respectively, with 12 bases between them. CDR3 bases: TGTGCCAGCACGCGTTTAGCTGACACTGAAGCTTTCTTT. Translating gives CASTRLADTEAFF.

This clonotype appeared once. The chain uses TRBV5-5 and TRBJ1-1, with 8 positions matching TRBD1. Looked up from germline, CDR1 is SGHKS and CDR2 is YYEKEE (reference sequence). This CDR3 has 14 residues. Trimming cost V 2 bases and J 4 bases; bases outside gene matches: 4. CDR3 DNA sequence: TGTGCCAGCAGCTTTAGGACAGGGATCACTGAAGCTTTCTTT. It codes for CASSFRTGITEAFF.

The V gene is TRBV2, the J gene TRBJ2-5, with D possibly TRBD2 on 5 matching bases. This CDR3 has 15 amino acids. Trimming stripped 3 bases from V and 2 bases from J, with 13 bases between. Per the germline V gene, CDR1 is SNHLY and CDR2 is FYNNEI. CDR3: CASSETAGAQETQYF. CDR3 nucleotides: TGTGCCAGCAGTGAGACGGCGGGCGCACAAGAGACCCAGTACTTC.

This clonotype came up many times. The V and J genes are TRBV11-3 and TRBJ2-5; 10 positions agree with TRBD2. CDR3 length equals 16 residues. Per the germline V gene, CDR1 is SGHNT and CDR2 is YENEEA. Trimming removed 4 bases from V and 5 bases from J; junction bases left unmatched: 10. The CDR3 bases are TGTGCCAGCAGCTCTAGCGGGAGTTTGGGGGGCGAGACCCAGTACTTC. Translating gives CASSSSGSLGGETQYF.

The V and J genes are TRBV10-3 and TRBJ1-2; D unclear. This CDR3 has 12 residues. V lost 4 bases, J lost 8 bases, and 11 bases lay in between. Germline V gene sequence: CDR1 ENHRY, CDR2 SYGVKD. The CDR3 spells CAISVLGSGYTF. DNA of the CDR3: TGTGCCATCAGTGTTTTAGGATCCGGCTACACCTTC.

This chain links TRBV6-5 with TRBJ2-1; TRBD2 matches at 8 bases. This CDR3 comprises 15 residues. CDR1 MNHEY and CDR2 SVGAGI come from the germline V gene. Trimming took 2 bases from V and 1 from J; bases not matched to a gene: 1. The CDR3 coding sequence is TGTGCCAGCAGTTACGGCGGGAGGTCCTACAATGAGCAGTTCTTC. It codes for CASSYGGRSYNEQFF.

This clonotype came up many times. J is TRBJ1-2 and V is TRBV5-1; D not certain. CDR1 and CDR2 from the germline V gene are SGHRS and YFSETQ. The V end lost 0 bases, the J end lost 8 bases, and 14 bases lay between the germline ends. CDR3 size: 14 residues. The CDR3 DNA follows: TGCGCCAGCAGCTTGGGGGTCGATCCGAGCGGCTACACCTTC. It translates to CASSLGVDPSGYTF.

The chain uses TRBV4-1 and TRBJ2-4; D is unclear. Germline V gene sequence: CDR1 MGHRA, CDR2 YSYEKL. This CDR3 has 11 residues. Trimming removed 1 base at V and 9 bases at J, with 4 bases between. The CDR3 sequence: CASSQAGIQYF. CDR3 DNA sequence: TGCGCCAGCAGCCAAGCTGGCATTCAGTACTTC.

Note on this clonotype: Germline is not matched at one junction end, which may reflect a read error. The chain couples TRBV6-2 or TRBV6-3 to TRBJ1-1; a possible D gene is TRBD1 (6 bases). The CDR3 runs 15 residues. Germline loops: CDR1 MNHEY, CDR2 SVGEGT. The CDR3 sequence: CASSSRTVLGAEALF. CDR3 nucleotide sequence: TGTGCCAGCAGTTCCCGGACAGTTCTTGGCGCTGAAGCTCTCTTT.

This clonotype was seen a handful of times. The chain is built from TRBV20-1 and TRBJ1-5; 8 positions match TRBD1. CDR1 DFQATT and CDR2 SNEGSKA come from the germline V gene (reference sequence). The CDR3 is 13 residues long. V was clipped by 2 bases and J by 6 bases; unmatched bases: 3. The CDR3 loop is CSARQGAGQPQHF. CDR3 coding DNA: TGCAGTGCTAGACAGGGGGCCGGTCAGCCCCAGCATTTT.

V gene TRBV7-8 combines with J gene TRBJ1-1; 7 nucleotides line up with TRBD1. In germline, CDR1 is SGHVS, CDR2 FQNEAQ. V lost 7 bases to trimming and J lost 6 bases; unmatched junction nucleotides: 5. This CDR3 has 12 amino acids. CDR3 in amino acids: CASTPGGPEAFF. The CDR3 DNA reads TGTGCCAGCACCCCAGGGGGTCCTGAAGCTTTCTTT.

This clonotype was seen repeatedly, ten times or more. The V gene is TRBV20-1, the J gene TRBJ2-3, with 10 bases aligning to TRBD2. CDR1 is DFQATT and CDR2 is SNEGSKA in the germline V gene (reference sequence). The CDR3 sequence is 19 residues long. The trim removed 0 bases at V and 2 bases at J, leaving 14 bases unmatched. DNA of the CDR3: TGCAGTGCTAGAGATCTTGCTAGCGGGAGACTTCGGGACACAGATACGCAGTATTTT. Translation gives CSARDLASGRLRDTDTQYF.

To note about this clonotype: A much larger clone differs by one base, so this may be a read error. The V call is TRBV4-3, the J call TRBJ1-5; no reliable D call. In germline, CDR1 is LGHNA, CDR2 YSLEER. Trimming stripped 0 bases from V and 1 base from J, with 10 bases between. This CDR3 contains 16 residues. The CDR3 nucleotides are TGCGCCAGCAGCCAAGAGGCGGCAGGCAGCAATCAGCCCCAGCATTTT. Encoded protein: CASSQEAAGSNQPQHF.

The chain is built from TRBV6-1 and TRBJ2-5; 9 bases map to TRBD2. With V trimmed by 4 bases and J by 3 bases, 12 bases remained unmatched. CDR1 is MNHNS and CDR2 is SASEGT in the germline V gene. CDR3 length equals 17 residues. The CDR3 is CASSGRSARGGKETQYF. CDR3 bases: TGTGCCAGCAGTGGGCGGTCTGCGCGGGGGGGCAAAGAGACCCAGTACTTC.

This clonotype occurred many times. V gene TRBV20-1 combines with J gene TRBJ2-1; the D gene is possibly TRBD2 (5 bases). V dropped 5 bases and J dropped 9 bases, with 20 bases sitting between them. The CDR3 contains 14 residues. Germline loops: CDR1 DFQATT, CDR2 SNEGSKA (reference sequence). Here the CDR3 DNA reads TGCAGTGCTCCCCGGTTCGGGGAAAAGCGTGAGCAGTTCTTC. This gives the protein CSAPRFGEKREQFF.

The V and J genes are TRBV19 and TRBJ1-2; D gene uncertain. From germline, CDR1 is LNHDA and CDR2 SQIVND (reference sequence). The CDR3 length is 11 residues. The CDR3 DNA reads TGTGGTACAAGCCTCTACTATGGCTACACCTTC. Translation: CGTSLYYGYTF.

The chain uses TRBV2 and TRBJ2-5, with TRBD2 as a possible D gene (5 bases). The germline CDR1 and CDR2 sequences are SNHLY and FYNNEI. This CDR3 spans 14 amino acids. V was shortened by 6 bases and J by 5 bases, with 16 bases between the two germline ends. CDR3 coding DNA: TGTGCCAGCAGAGCGCGGGTCCTGGAGGAGACCCAGTACTTC. Encoded protein: CASRARVLEETQYF.

This clonotype has ten or more counts. J is TRBJ2-1 and V is TRBV5-1; tentative D call: TRBD2 (5 bases). Germline values: CDR1 SGHRS, CDR2 YFSETQ. Trimming removed 0 bases from V and 7 bases from J, with 11 bases in between. This CDR3 is 14 amino acids long. CDR3 protein: CASSLAVSENEQFF. Here the CDR3 DNA reads TGCGCCAGCAGCTTGGCGGTTAGCGAGAATGAGCAGTTCTTC. Using reference TRBV5-1 and TRBJ2-1 for the parts outside the CDR3, the full variable domain is KAGVTQTPRYLIKTRGQQVTLSCSPISGHRSVSWYQQTPGQGLQFLFEYFSETQRNKGNFPGRFSGRQFSNSRSEMNVSTLELGDSALYLCASSLAVSENEQFFGPGTRLTVL.